This TCR beta chain is from a study of shared clonotypes between healthy human individuals. Findings of the study overall: Among non-shared clonotypes, generation probabilities were lower than among those shared by all four donors. The researchers took only blood, and tissue repertoires probably look different.

Germline CDR1 is SGHVS and CDR2 is FQNEAQ. The CDR3 is made up of 15 amino acids. Using immunoSEQ multiplex PCR, the repertoire was profiled, and TCRdb retains in-frame clones only, with some absent. Among a few million clones, around 93% were seen once, and the ten largest hold 1.5% to 2%. Terminally differentiated effector memory CD45RA+ cells were left out of the naive CD8 fraction, which was CD45RO-negative and positively selected for CCR7. This clone was seen just once. Its antigen is undetermined. An end of the junction does not agree with germline; a read error may underlie this. This chain connects TRBV7-8 to TRBJ2-7, with TRBD2 identical over 11 bases. What was sequenced was naive CD8+ T cells from PBMCs. The source of this sequence is a man between 18 and 35 years old in good health. Some clones in this sample may be carry-over from other donors' samples. CDR3 sequence: CASSQTSGSSYEQYF. CDR3 in DNA: TGCGCCAGCAGCCAAACTAGCGGGAGTTCCTACGAGCAGTACTTC.